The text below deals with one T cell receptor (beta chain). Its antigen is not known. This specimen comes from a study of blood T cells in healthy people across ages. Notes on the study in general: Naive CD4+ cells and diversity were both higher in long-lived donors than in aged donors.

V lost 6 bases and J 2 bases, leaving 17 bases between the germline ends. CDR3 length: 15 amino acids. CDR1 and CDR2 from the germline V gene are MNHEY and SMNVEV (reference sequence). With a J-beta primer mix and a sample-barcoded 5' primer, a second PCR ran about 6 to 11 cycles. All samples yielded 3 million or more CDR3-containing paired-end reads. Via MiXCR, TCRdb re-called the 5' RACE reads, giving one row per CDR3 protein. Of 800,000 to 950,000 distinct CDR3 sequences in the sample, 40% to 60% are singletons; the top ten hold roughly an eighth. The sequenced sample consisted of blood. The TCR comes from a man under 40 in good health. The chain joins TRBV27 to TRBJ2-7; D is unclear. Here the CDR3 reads CASRESEKDPYEQYF. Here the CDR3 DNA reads TGTGCCAGCAGGGAATCCGAAAAGGACCCCTACGAGCAGTACTTC.